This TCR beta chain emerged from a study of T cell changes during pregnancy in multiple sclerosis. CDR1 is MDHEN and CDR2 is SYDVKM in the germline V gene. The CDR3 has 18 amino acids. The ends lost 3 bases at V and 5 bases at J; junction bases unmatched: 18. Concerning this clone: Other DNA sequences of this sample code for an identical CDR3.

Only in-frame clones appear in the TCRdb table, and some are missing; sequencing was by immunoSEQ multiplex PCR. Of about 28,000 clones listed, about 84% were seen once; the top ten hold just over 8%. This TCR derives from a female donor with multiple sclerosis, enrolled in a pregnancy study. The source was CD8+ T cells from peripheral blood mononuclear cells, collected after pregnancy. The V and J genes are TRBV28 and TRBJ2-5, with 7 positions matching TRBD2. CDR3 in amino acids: CASSLPTKNLAEGETQYF. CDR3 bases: TGTGCCAGCAGTTTGCCGACTAAAAACCTAGCGGAGGGTGAGACCCAGTACTTC.